A single sample gave rise to the 3 T cell receptor beta chains below, sequenced in a study of T cell changes during pregnancy in multiple sclerosis. Libraries were prepared by immunoSEQ multiplex PCR; TCRdb keeps only in-frame clonotypes and omits some of them. The repertoire consists of approximately 30,000 clones, with 91% occurring once and the leading ten covering around 3.6%. The sample consisted of CD8+ T cells from peripheral blood mononuclear cells, taken in the second trimester of pregnancy. The receptors come from a female donor in good health, enrolled as a control in a pregnancy study.

This chain links TRBV11-2 with TRBJ1-2; possible D gene TRBD1, 5 bases. Germline V lookup: CDR1 SGHAT, CDR2 FQNNGV. V was shortened by 2 bases and J by 8 bases, with 18 bases between the two germline ends. The CDR3 is 15 residues long. CDR3: CASSLFERDSYGYTF. DNA for the CDR3: TGTGCCAGCAGCTTATTCGAAAGGGACTCTTACGGCTACACCTTC. Together with reference TRBV11-2 and TRBJ1-2, the CDR3 gives the full variable domain: EAGVAQSPRYKIIEKRQSVAFWCNPISGHATLYWYQQILGQGPKLLIQFQNNGVVDDSQLPKDRFSAERLKGVDSTLKIQPAKLEDSAVYLCASSLFERDSYGYTFGSGTRLTVV.

The chain uses TRBV7-2 and TRBJ2-7, with a possible D match to TRBD2 (6 bases). The CDR3 length is 13 residues. CDR1 and CDR2 (germline): SGHTA, FQGNSA. Trimming left V 5 bases short and J 3 bases short, with 11 bases between. In DNA form, the CDR3 reads TGTGCCAGCAGCCTGGGACTCCTCTACGAGCAGTACTTC. It specifies CASSLGLLYEQYF.

The chain couples TRBV30 to TRBJ1-2, with a weak D call TRBD1 (5 bases). The CDR3 totals 12 residues. CDR1 GTSNPN and CDR2 SVGIG come from the germline V gene (reference sequence). V dropped 8 bases and J dropped 5 bases, with 15 bases sitting between them. CDR3 amino acids: CAEWGATYGYTF. Here the CDR3 DNA reads TGTGCCGAATGGGGCGCTACATATGGCTACACCTTC.